Shown below are 2 T cell receptor beta chains from a single sample sequenced in a study of blood T cell repertoires in COVID-19. Clones were read by immunoSEQ multiplex PCR, and TCRdb kept only the in-frame ones, dropping some. Altogether 200,000 to 250,000 clones are present, about 92% being singletons, with the ten largest covering 1% to 1.5%. The sequencing input was peripheral blood. These receptors originate from a man in his thirties or forties with acute or convalescent COVID-19.

This rearrangement joins TRBV20-1 to TRBJ2-1; maybe TRBD2 (6 bases). This CDR3 has 14 amino acids. Germline lookup yields CDR1 DFQATT and CDR2 SNEGSKA (reference sequence). The V end was cut by 3 bases, the J end by 3 bases, with 12 bases between. CDR3 nucleotides: TGCAGTGCTAGTCAGGGAGGCGACTACAATGAGCAGTTCTTC. This translates into CSASQGGDYNEQFF.

The chain employs TRBV5-1 and TRBJ1-6, with D perhaps TRBD1 (5 bases). Germline CDR1 and CDR2: SGHRS and YFSETQ. The CDR3 length is 13 residues. Trimming pared 1 base from V and 8 bases from J, leaving 7 bases between. Here the CDR3 DNA reads TGCGCCAGCAGCTTGACAGGACATTCACCCCTCCACTTT. Amino acids: CASSLTGHSPLHF. The full variable domain, rest sourced from reference TRBV5-1 and TRBJ1-6, is KAGVTQTPRYLIKTRGQQVTLSCSPISGHRSVSWYQQTPGQGLQFLFEYFSETQRNKGNFPGRFSGRQFSNSRSEMNVSTLELGDSALYLCASSLTGHSPLHFGNGTRLTVT.